The 27 T cell receptor beta chains in this list originate from one sample, sequenced in a study of T cells in Graves' hyperthyroidism and ophthalmopathy. Regions amplified from RNA transcripts were the TCR beta CDR3 regions. First-round RT-PCR with HTBI primers amplified the TCR CDR3 region. TCRdb re-called the multiplex PCR reads with MiXCR, one entry per CDR3 protein. This sample has around 610,000 distinct CDR3 sequences, with 14% to 15% found just once. Material for sequencing was blood. The receptors were gathered from a woman in her forties with Graves' ophthalmopathy.

In this sample, this clonotype turned up many times. The gene calls are TRBV12-3 or TRBV12-4 and TRBJ2-7; tentative D call: TRBD1 (5 bases). The CDR3 length is 13 residues. Trimming cost V 4 bases and J 5 bases, with 12 bases left between them. The CDR3 DNA follows: TGTGCCAGCAGTTGGGGCAATCCTAACGAGCAGTACTTC. It yields the protein CASSWGNPNEQYF.

The chain joins TRBV12-3 or TRBV12-4 to TRBJ1-6; 8 bases fit TRBD1. The CDR3 loop spans 12 amino acids. Trimming removed 7 bases from V and 13 bases from J; junction bases left unmatched: 6. CDR3 sequence: CASNRQGTPLHF. Here the CDR3 DNA reads TGTGCCAGCAATCGACAGGGGACGCCCCTCCACTTT.

This clonotype appeared many times. V gene TRBV29-1 combines with J gene TRBJ2-7; D gene ambiguous. The CDR3 runs to 12 residues. In germline, CDR1 is SQVTM, CDR2 ANQGSEA. The V end lost 7 bases, the J end lost 4 bases, and 14 bases lay between the germline ends. Written as DNA, the CDR3 is TGCAGCGCCTCTACGAGTGGGTACGAGCAGTACTTC. It specifies CSASTSGYEQYF.

At least ten counts were recorded for this clonotype. The rearrangement uses TRBV20-1 and TRBJ1-1, with a tentative D call TRBD1 (5 bases). Germline CDR1 and CDR2: DFQATT and SNEGSKA (reference sequence). This CDR3 has 13 residues. V was pared by 6 bases and J by 1 base, with 12 bases between. The CDR3 loop is CSAPGAANTEAFF. The CDR3 nucleotides are TGCAGTGCGCCCGGGGCCGCGAACACTGAAGCTTTCTTT.

This clonotype was observed a few times. One base away lies a much larger clone, so this may be a sequencing read error. The chain carries TRBV5-1 and TRBJ1-1, with 7 bases matching TRBD1. There are 16 residues in the CDR3. CDR1 SGHRS and CDR2 YFSETQ come from the germline V gene. CDR3 residues: CASSLALTGVNTEALF. The CDR3 nucleotides are TGCGCCAGCAGCTTGGCCCTCACAGGGGTGAACACTGAAGCTCTCTTT.

The chain couples TRBV7-8 to TRBJ2-7, with 12 bases aligning to TRBD2. V was clipped by 5 bases and J by 4 bases; unmatched bases: 12. The CDR3 has 17 residues. Germline CDR1 reads SGHVS; CDR2 reads FQNEAQ. CDR3: CASSLFPPGTSGYEQYF. The CDR3 coding sequence is TGTGCCAGCAGCCTCTTTCCTCCCGGGACTAGCGGGTACGAGCAGTACTTC. The variable domain in full, completed from reference TRBV7-8 and TRBJ2-7, reads GAGVSQSPRYKVAKRGQDVALRCDPISGHVSLFWYQQALGQGPEFLTYFQNEAQLDKSGLPSDRFFAERPEGSVSTLKIQRTQQEDSAVYLCASSLFPPGTSGYEQYFGPGTRLTVT.

This clonotype was counted many times. The V gene is TRBV20-1, the J gene TRBJ1-3; no clear D. Germline V CDR1 and CDR2: DFQATT, SNEGSKA (reference sequence). Trimming pared 6 bases from V and 0 bases from J, leaving 12 bases between. The CDR3 has 14 residues. The CDR3 DNA is TGCAGTGCCGGAGGACGGCTCTCTGGAAACACCATATATTTT. This translates into CSAGGRLSGNTIYF.

This clonotype was detected many times. J is TRBJ2-7 and V is TRBV28; 10 bases agree with TRBD2. V was clipped by 6 bases and J by 3 bases; unmatched bases: 5. CDR3 length: 14 amino acids. In germline, CDR1 is MDHEN, CDR2 SYDVKM. In nucleotides, the CDR3 is TGTGCCAGCAGGTCTAGCGGGAGTCGCTACGAGCAGTACTTC. As protein: CASRSSGSRYEQYF.

This clonotype occurred many times. The chain uses TRBV7-9 and TRBJ2-5; D unclear. CDR1 and CDR2 from the germline V gene are SEHNR and FQNEAQ (reference sequence). Trimming cost V 6 bases and J 1 base, with 6 bases left between them. The CDR3 consists of 12 residues. CDR3 in amino acids: CASSFLQETQYF. The CDR3 region has the DNA TGTGCCAGCAGTTTCCTCCAAGAGACCCAGTACTTC.

V is TRBV5-1 and J is TRBJ2-5; no definite D call. V dropped 7 bases and J dropped 2 bases, with 21 bases sitting between them. This CDR3 comprises 16 residues. Germline-derived CDR1 and CDR2 are SGHRS and YFSETQ. Here the CDR3 reads CASHERWADLQETQYF. The DNA for the CDR3 is TGCGCCAGCCATGAGAGGTGGGCGGATCTACAAGAGACCCAGTACTTC.

This clonotype was detected many times. The chain is built from TRBV12-3 or TRBV12-4 and TRBJ1-6, with a tentative D call TRBD1 (5 bases). Trimming left V 7 bases short and J 6 bases short, with 13 bases between. CDR3 length: 14 amino acids. CDR3 in amino acids: CASTPRGSNSPLHF. The CDR3 bases are TGTGCCAGCACTCCCCGGGGGTCTAATTCACCCCTCCACTTT.

This clonotype was detected ten times or more. The gene calls are TRBV12-5 and TRBJ2-5; TRBD2 agrees at 8 bases. The germline CDR1 and CDR2 sequences are LGHNT and FRNRAP. This CDR3 spans 13 amino acids. The CDR3 here is CASKASGQETQYF. CDR3 DNA sequence: TGTGCCAGCAAGGCTAGCGGGCAAGAGACCCAGTACTTC.

The rearrangement links TRBV30 to TRBJ2-7; TRBD1 aligns across 10 bases. CDR3 length: 15 amino acids. CDR1 and CDR2 (germline): GTSNPN, SVGIG (reference sequence). V shed 4 bases and J 4 bases; nucleotides not matched to a gene: 10. For the CDR3, the DNA is TGTGCCTGGACCGGGACAGGGGCGACAGCTTACGAGCAGTACTTC. This sequence encodes CAWTGTGATAYEQYF.

This clonotype was counted ten times or more. The V and J genes are TRBV29-1 and TRBJ2-7, with TRBD2 as a possible D gene (6 bases). Trimming removed 4 bases from V and 2 bases from J, with 18 bases in between. The CDR3 has 15 residues. Germline V CDR1 and CDR2: SQVTM, ANQGSEA. CDR3 amino acids: CSVVWREGFPYEQYF. The CDR3 DNA sequence: TGCAGCGTTGTGTGGAGGGAAGGGTTTCCCTACGAGCAGTACTTC.

This clonotype turned up a few times. V and J are TRBV5-1 and TRBJ1-1; TRBD1 agrees at 8 bases. The V segment lost 4 bases and the J segment 1 base; nucleotides outside the gene matches: 6. CDR3 length: 15 amino acids. Germline assignment: CDR1 SGHRS and CDR2 YFSETQ. Here the CDR3 reads CASSPYRGGNTEAFF. In nucleotides, the CDR3 is TGCGCCAGCAGCCCTTACAGGGGGGGGAACACTGAAGCTTTCTTT.

This clonotype was picked up many times. The gene calls are TRBV20-1 and TRBJ2-2; 12 bases line up with TRBD2. The CDR3 contains 15 residues. The V segment lost 1 base and the J segment 7 bases; nucleotides outside the gene matches: 4. Germline-derived CDR1 and CDR2 are DFQATT and SNEGSKA (reference sequence). The CDR3 bases are TGCAGTGCTAGAGTAGCTAGCGGGAGGGTCGGGGAGCTGTTTTTT. Encoded protein: CSARVASGRVGELFF.

This clonotype occurred many times. Here the CDR3 DNA reads TGTGCCAGCAGCCTACTAGCGGGGGCGGCTGAGACCCAGTACTTC. This sequence encodes CASSLLAGAAETQYF. The chain has TRBV7-6 and TRBJ2-5; TRBD2 aligns across 11 bases. Germline CDR1 reads SGHVS; CDR2 reads FNYEAQ. The ends lost 5 bases at V and 5 bases at J; junction bases unmatched: 7. The CDR3 runs 15 residues.

This clonotype was seen a few times. This chain joins TRBV19 and TRBJ1-2; no definite D call. The CDR3 consists of 14 residues. Germline CDR1 LNHDA, CDR2 SQIVND (reference sequence). The V end was cut by 3 bases, the J end by 4 bases, with 12 bases between. The CDR3 protein is CASSIFGLIYGYTF. The CDR3 bases are TGTGCCAGTAGTATTTTCGGACTGATCTATGGCTACACCTTC.

This clonotype has a count of ten or more. The J gene is TRBJ2-2, the V gene TRBV7-6, with D tentatively TRBD2 (6 bases). The V and J ends lost 3 bases and 7 bases respectively, with 9 bases between them. CDR1 SGHVS and CDR2 FNYEAQ come from the germline V gene. The CDR3 runs to 13 residues. The CDR3 is CASSLGTGGELFF. For the CDR3, the DNA is TGTGCCAGCAGCTTGGGGACTGGCGGGGAGCTGTTTTTT.

The rearrangement links TRBV27 to TRBJ2-3; 10 bases line up with TRBD1. CDR3 length: 13 residues. V shed 8 bases, J shed 5 bases, and the junction held 4 bases outside the gene matches. The germline V gene has CDR1 MNHEY and CDR2 SMNVEV (reference sequence). CDR3 in amino acids: CASSGTGVDTQYF. DNA for the CDR3: TGTGCCAGCTCCGGGACAGGGGTAGATACGCAGTATTTT.

This clonotype was recorded at least ten times. CDR3 nucleotide sequence: TGTGCCATCTGGGGCGGGGGATTTGCCTACGAGCAGTACTTC. Its protein product is CAIWGGGFAYEQYF. The chain employs TRBV10-3 and TRBJ2-7, with 7 nucleotides matching TRBD2. Germline V CDR1 and CDR2: ENHRY, SYGVKD. Trimming removed 8 bases from V and 2 bases from J; junction bases left unmatched: 9. CDR3 size: 14 residues.

This clonotype was recorded many times. The chain employs TRBV12-3 or TRBV12-4 and TRBJ1-1; D is uncertain. Trimming pared 6 bases from V and 7 bases from J, leaving 9 bases between. The CDR3 totals 11 residues. CDR3 residues: CASRRLGEAFF. The CDR3 DNA sequence: TGTGCCAGCAGACGGTTGGGTGAAGCTTTCTTT.

The table lists this clonotype with a few counts. The chain couples TRBV5-1 to TRBJ2-5; 8 nucleotides line up with TRBD1. Per the germline V gene, CDR1 is SGHRS and CDR2 is YFSETQ. The V gene end was trimmed by 0 bases and the J gene end by 4 bases; junction bases not matched to a gene: 5. There are 15 residues in the CDR3. The CDR3 sequence: CASSLGTGSRETQYF. CDR3 bases: TGCGCCAGCAGCTTGGGGACAGGGAGTCGAGAGACCCAGTACTTC.

This clonotype has ten or more counts. This chain uses TRBV12-3 or TRBV12-4 with TRBJ1-6; the match to TRBD1 covers 7 bases. This CDR3 region has 15 residues. J gave up 5 bases and V 6 bases, and 7 bases lay outside the gene matches. The CDR3 protein is CASSPDRADNSPLHF. CDR3 DNA sequence: TGTGCCAGCAGCCCCGACAGGGCGGATAATTCACCCCTCCACTTT.

In its sample, this clonotype was seen many times. This chain joins TRBV7-2 and TRBJ1-1; no clear D. V was trimmed by 4 bases and J by 5 bases, leaving 11 bases between them. CDR3 length equals 13 residues. From germline, CDR1 is SGHTA and CDR2 FQGNSA. The CDR3 DNA reads TGTGCCAGCAGCTCTGGGAGAAAGACTGAAGCTTTCTTT. Its translation: CASSSGRKTEAFF.

DNA of the CDR3: TGTGCCAGCAGCTTAGAAGGGGATGCGTACTATGGCTACACCTTC. Amino acid sequence: CASSLEGDAYYGYTF. The chain uses TRBV11-2 and TRBJ1-2; maybe TRBD1 (5 bases). The V gene's germline CDR1 is SGHAT and CDR2 FQNNGV. The CDR3 is made up of 15 amino acids. Trimming removed 0 bases from V and 3 bases from J, with 11 bases in between.

This clonotype was observed at least ten times. This sequence joins TRBV7-2 and TRBJ1-1; D may be TRBD1 (6 bases). Germline CDR1 reads SGHTA; CDR2 reads FQGNSA. V was shortened by 5 bases and J by 1 base, with 14 bases between the two germline ends. This CDR3 spans 15 amino acids. Here the CDR3 reads CASSPSVGQNTEAFF. The CDR3 coding sequence is TGTGCCAGCAGCCCTAGCGTGGGACAGAACACTGAAGCTTTCTTT.